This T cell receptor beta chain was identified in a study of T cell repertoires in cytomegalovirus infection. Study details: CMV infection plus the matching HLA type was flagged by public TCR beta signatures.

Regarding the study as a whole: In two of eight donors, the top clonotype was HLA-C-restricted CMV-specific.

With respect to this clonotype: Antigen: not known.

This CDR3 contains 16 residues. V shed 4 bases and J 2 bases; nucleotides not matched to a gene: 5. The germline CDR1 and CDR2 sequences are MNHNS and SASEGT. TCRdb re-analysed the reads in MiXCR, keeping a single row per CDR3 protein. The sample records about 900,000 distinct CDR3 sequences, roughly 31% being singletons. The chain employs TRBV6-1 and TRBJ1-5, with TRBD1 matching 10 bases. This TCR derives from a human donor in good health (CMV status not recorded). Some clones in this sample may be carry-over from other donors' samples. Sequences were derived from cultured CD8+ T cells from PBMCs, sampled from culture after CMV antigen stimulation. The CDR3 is CASSGQGAGGNQPQHF. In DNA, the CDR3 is TGTGCCAGCAGTGGACAGGGGGCGGGAGGCAATCAGCCCCAGCATTTT.